This T cell receptor (beta chain) was observed in a study of CD8 T cells in Susac syndrome (dated by TCRdb to the late 2010s). About the investigation overall: Repertoire sequencing was used to test whether CD8+ T cell activation and differentiation in Susac syndrome was antigen driven.

Results the study describes overall, beyond this receptor: The study acknowledged that relatively few individuals were included in the TCR sequencing and HLA analysis.

RNA was extracted using the RNeasy kit, and roughly 0.45 to 1 microgram was reverse transcribed with random hexamers. The immunoSEQ multiplex PCR assay, covering 54 Vbeta and 13 Jbeta segments, was used to amplify TCR beta CDR3 regions. PCR amplification bias was corrected by using a synthetic template baseline for primer optimization and computational correction. The original methods were these. Reads were annotated to V, D and J genes according to IMGT and were analyzed with immunoSEQ Analyzer, with only productive sequences retained. To calculate clonality, Shannon entropy was normalized by log2 of the number of productive unique sequences and then subtracted from one. For each patient and control, public and private clones were evaluated within the 100 most prevalent clones. A clone was defined as Susac-specific if it was absent from the healthy and MS cohorts, from over a thousand published viral clones and from other ImmuneACCESS disease sequences. The public reads were quality trimmed at Q25 with fastp and then assembled into clones with MiXCR by TCRdb, keeping productive beta chains. Every entry covers one CDR3 protein and lists the most common genes and DNA from its rows. The V and J calls were not made by the authors but by TCRdb's processing. The sample table holds about 180,000 distinct CDR3 sequences, of which approximately 94% were seen once. In total, the top ten clones hold under 0.095% of the sample.

This clonotype is a singleton in its sample. Its binding antigen is unknown. No base-level quality is on record; no much larger clone is a single base apart. Weak support is all one read offers. Trimming takes 2 bases from V and 2 bases from J, and the germline ends sit 15 bases apart. CDR1 is given as SGHRS and CDR2 as YFSETQ, both from the germline V gene. The CDR3 has 16 amino acids, counting the end cysteine and phenylalanine. Only the CDR3 part of the read is kept: 48 bases, read in frame from the first base. Peripheral blood CD8+ and CD4+ T cells from healthy donors, Susac syndrome patients and multiple sclerosis patients were profiled by high-throughput TCR beta sequencing. The multiple sclerosis controls were treatment-naive patients who had stable or active relapsing-remitting disease and met the revised McDonald criteria. CD8+ TEMRA cells were enriched by FACS, while bulk CD8+ and CD4+ T cells were purified by magnetic negative isolation. Blood was collected in EDTA tubes and processed within 24 hours, with PBMCs isolated through density gradient centrifugation. PBMCs intended for TCR sequencing were frozen in liquid nitrogen and were later thawed in a 37 degrees C water bath. The sorted or isolated CD4+, CD8+ and CD8+ TEMRA cells reached a purity of at least 90%.

This TCR came from a human donor with multiple sclerosis. Here the chain combines TRBV5-1 and TRBJ2-3; the D segment cannot be called with confidence. The sample taken for sequencing was CD4+ T cells from PBMCs. Read as DNA, the sequence is TGCGCCAGCAGCTTCCCCCCGGACGCCCCCACAGATACGCAGTATTTT. Its protein product is CASSFPPDAPTDTQYF.